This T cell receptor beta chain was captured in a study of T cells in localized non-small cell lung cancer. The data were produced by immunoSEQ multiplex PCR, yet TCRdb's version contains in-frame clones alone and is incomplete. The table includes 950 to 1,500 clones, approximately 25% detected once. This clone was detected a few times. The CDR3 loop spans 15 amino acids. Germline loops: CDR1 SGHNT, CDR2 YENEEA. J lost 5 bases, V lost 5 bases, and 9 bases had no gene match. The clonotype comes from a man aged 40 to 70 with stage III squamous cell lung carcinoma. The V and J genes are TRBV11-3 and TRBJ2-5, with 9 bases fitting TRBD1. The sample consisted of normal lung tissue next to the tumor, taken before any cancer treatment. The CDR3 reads CASSPTGTGHETQYF. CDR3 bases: TGTGCCAGCAGCCCGACCGGGACAGGGCACGAGACCCAGTACTTC. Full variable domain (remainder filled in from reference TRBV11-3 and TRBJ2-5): EAGVVQSPRYKIIEKKQPVAFWCNPISGHNTLYWYLQNLGQGPELLIRYENEEAVDDSQLPKDRFSAERLKGVDSTLKIQPAELGDSAVYLCASSPTGTGHETQYFGPGTRLLVL.